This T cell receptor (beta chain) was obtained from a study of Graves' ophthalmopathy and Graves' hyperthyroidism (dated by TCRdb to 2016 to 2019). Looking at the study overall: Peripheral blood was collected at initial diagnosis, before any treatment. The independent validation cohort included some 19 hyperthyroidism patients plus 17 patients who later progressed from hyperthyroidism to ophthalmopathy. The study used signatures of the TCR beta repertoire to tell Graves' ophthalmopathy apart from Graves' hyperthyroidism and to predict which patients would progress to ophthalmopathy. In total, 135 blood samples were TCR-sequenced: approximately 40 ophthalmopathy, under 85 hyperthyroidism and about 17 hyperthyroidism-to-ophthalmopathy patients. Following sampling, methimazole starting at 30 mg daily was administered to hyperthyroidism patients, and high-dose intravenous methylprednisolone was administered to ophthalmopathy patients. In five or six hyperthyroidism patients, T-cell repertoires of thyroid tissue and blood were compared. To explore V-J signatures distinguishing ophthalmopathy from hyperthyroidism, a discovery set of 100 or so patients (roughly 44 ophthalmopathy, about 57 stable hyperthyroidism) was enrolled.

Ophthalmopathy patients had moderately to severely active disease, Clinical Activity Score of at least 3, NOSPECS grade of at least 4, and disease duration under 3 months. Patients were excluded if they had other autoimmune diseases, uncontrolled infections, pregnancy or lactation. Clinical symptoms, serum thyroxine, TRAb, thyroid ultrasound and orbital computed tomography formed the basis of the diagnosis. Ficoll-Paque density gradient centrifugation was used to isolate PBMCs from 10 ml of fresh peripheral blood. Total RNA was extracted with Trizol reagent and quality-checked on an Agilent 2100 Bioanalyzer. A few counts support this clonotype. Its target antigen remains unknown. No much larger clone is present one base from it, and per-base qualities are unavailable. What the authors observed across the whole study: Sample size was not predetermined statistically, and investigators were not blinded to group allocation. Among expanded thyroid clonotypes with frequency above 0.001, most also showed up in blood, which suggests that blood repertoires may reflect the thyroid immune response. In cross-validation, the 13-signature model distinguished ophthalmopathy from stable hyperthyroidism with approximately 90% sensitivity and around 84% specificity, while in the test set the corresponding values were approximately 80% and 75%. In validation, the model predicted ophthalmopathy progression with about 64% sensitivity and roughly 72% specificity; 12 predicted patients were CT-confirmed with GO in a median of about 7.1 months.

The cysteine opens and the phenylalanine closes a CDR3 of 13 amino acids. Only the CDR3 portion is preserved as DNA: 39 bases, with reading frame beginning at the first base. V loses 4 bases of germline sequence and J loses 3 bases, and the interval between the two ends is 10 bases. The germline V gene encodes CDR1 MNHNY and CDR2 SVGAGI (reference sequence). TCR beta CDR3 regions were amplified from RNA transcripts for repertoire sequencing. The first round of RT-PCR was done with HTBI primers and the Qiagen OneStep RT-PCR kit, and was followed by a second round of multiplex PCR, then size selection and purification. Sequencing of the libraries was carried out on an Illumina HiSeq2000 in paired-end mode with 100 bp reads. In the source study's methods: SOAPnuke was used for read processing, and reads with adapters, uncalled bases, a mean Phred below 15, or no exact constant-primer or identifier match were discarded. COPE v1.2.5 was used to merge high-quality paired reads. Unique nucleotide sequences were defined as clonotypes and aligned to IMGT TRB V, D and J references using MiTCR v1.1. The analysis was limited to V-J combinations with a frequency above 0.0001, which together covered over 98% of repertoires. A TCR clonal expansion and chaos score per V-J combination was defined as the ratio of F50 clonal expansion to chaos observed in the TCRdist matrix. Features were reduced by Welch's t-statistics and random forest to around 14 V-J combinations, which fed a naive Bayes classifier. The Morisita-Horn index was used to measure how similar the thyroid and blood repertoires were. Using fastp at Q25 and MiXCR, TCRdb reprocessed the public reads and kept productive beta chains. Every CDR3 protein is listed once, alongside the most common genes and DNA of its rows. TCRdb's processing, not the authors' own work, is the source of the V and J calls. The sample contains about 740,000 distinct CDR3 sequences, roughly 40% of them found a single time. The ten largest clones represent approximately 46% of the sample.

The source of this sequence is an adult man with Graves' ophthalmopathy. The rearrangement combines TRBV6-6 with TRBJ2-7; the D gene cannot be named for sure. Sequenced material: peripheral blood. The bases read TGTGCCAGCAGTTTATCGTCGGACTACGAGCAGTACTTC. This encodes CASSLSSDYEQYF.